The next 32 T cell receptor beta chains were all read from a single sample in a study of shared clonotypes between healthy human individuals. Cells designated naive CD8 were CD45RO-negative and were positively selected for CCR7, with terminally differentiated effector memory CD45RA+ cells excluded. TCRdb's table, derived via immunoSEQ multiplex PCR, lists solely in-frame clones and lacks some. The sample lists roughly 1,800,000 clones, about 95% occurring once. The material sequenced was naive CD8+ T cells sorted from blood. These receptors were collected from a man in his late teens or twenties in good health.

The gene calls are TRBV5-6 and TRBJ2-1; D may correspond to TRBD1 or TRBD2 (5 bases each). CDR1 is SGHDT and CDR2 is YYEEEE in the germline V gene. There are 15 residues in the CDR3. V was trimmed by 4 bases and J by 4 bases, leaving 15 bases between them. The CDR3 DNA is TGTGCCAGCAGCCAAAGGGACCCCTGGTACAATGAGCAGTTCTTC. This codes for CASSQRDPWYNEQFF.

A single count supports this clone. The CDR3 loop reads CASSTGQGSNQPQHF. The CDR3 DNA follows: TGTGCCAGCAGCACGGGACAGGGGAGCAATCAGCCCCAGCATTTT. V gene TRBV9 combines with J gene TRBJ1-5, with 10 bases matching TRBD1. The CDR3 is 15 residues long. V shed 4 bases and J 1 base; nucleotides not matched to a gene: 2. The germline V gene encodes CDR1 SGDLS and CDR2 YYNGEE.

This chain links TRBV6-1 with TRBJ2-5; 7 bases are shared with TRBD1. The germline gives CDR1 MNHNS, CDR2 SASEGT. This CDR3 contains 14 residues. The J segment lost 9 bases and the V segment lost 3 bases, leaving 10 bases of the junction unmatched. CDR3 amino acids: CASSETGQLVSQYF. As DNA, the CDR3 is TGTGCCAGCAGTGAGACAGGGCAATTGGTGTCCCAGTACTTC.

The V gene is TRBV6-6, the J gene TRBJ1-2; D is perhaps TRBD1 (6 bases). V was cut by 7 bases and J by 0 bases, with 9 bases left in between. The CDR3 is 13 residues long. The germline gives CDR1 MNHNY, CDR2 SVGAGI (reference sequence). The CDR3 loop is CASITGPNYGYTF. The CDR3 DNA is TGTGCCAGCATTACAGGGCCTAACTATGGCTACACCTTC.

The V call is TRBV29-1, the J call TRBJ2-7; 11 bases fit TRBD1. V was pared by 5 bases and J by 4 bases, with 7 bases of the junction left unmatched. This CDR3 is 14 amino acids long. Germline CDR1 reads SQVTM; CDR2 reads ANQGSEA. The CDR3 nucleotides are TGCAGCGTTTCGTATGGGACAGGGGGGTACGAGCAGTACTTC. Protein product: CSVSYGTGGYEQYF.

The CDR3 nucleotides are TGTGCCAGCAGCACCAGCCGCGGGGGGCCCACTAGCAGTTACAATGAGCAGTTCTTC. Its protein is CASSTSRGGPTSSYNEQFF. The V call is TRBV7-9, the J call TRBJ2-1, with 8 nucleotides matching TRBD2. Germline lookup yields CDR1 SEHNR and CDR2 FQNEAQ (reference sequence). The CDR3 runs to 19 residues. With 5 bases clipped from V and 4 bases from J, the junction kept 19 bases outside the gene matches.

The rearrangement links TRBV5-8 to TRBJ2-7, with a possible D match to TRBD1 (6 bases). The germline V gene encodes CDR1 SGHTS and CDR2 YDEGEE. V dropped 1 base and J dropped 9 bases, with 20 bases sitting between them. The CDR3 sequence is 15 residues long. CDR3 protein: CASSLSYGGLRGQYF. The CDR3 DNA reads TGTGCCAGCAGCTTGAGTTATGGGGGCCTCCGGGGGCAGTACTTC.

This chain connects TRBV28 to TRBJ2-7; no clear D gene. Looked up from germline, CDR1 is MDHEN and CDR2 is SYDVKM. The V end was cut by 5 bases, the J end by 0 bases, with 11 bases between. The CDR3 is 14 residues long. CDR3 bases: TGTGCCAGCAGTCGGACCGATAGCTCCTACGAGCAGTACTTC. The encoded protein is CASSRTDSSYEQYF.

Turning to this clone: The same CDR3 also results from other DNA sequences found in this sample. V and J are TRBV7-9 and TRBJ2-7, with D tentatively TRBD1 (7 bases). Germline loops: CDR1 SEHNR, CDR2 FQNEAQ (reference sequence). Trimming stripped 1 base from V and 3 bases from J, with 10 bases between. This CDR3 is 14 amino acids long. The CDR3 DNA reads TGTGCCAGCAGCTTAGTCCAGGGGGGCTACGAGCAGTACTTC. It yields the protein CASSLVQGGYEQYF.

This chain links TRBV11-2 with TRBJ2-3; possibly TRBD1 for D (5 bases). The germline V gene encodes CDR1 SGHAT and CDR2 FQNNGV. The CDR3 is 16 amino acids. Trimming left V 8 bases short and J 4 bases short, with 22 bases between. CDR3 coding DNA: TGTGCCAGCTCGACCGCGACAGCCTTATTATCAGATACGCAGTATTTT. Its translation is CASSTATALLSDTQYF.

The chain combines TRBV27 with TRBJ1-1; D might be TRBD1 (5 bases). V lost 5 bases and J lost 3, with 13 bases in between. Per germline, CDR1 MNHEY and CDR2 SMNVEV (reference sequence). There are 14 residues in the CDR3. CDR3 amino acids: CASSSLAGDTEAFF. As DNA, the CDR3 is TGTGCCAGCAGTAGTCTCGCGGGGGACACTGAAGCTTTCTTT.

This clone was seen only a few times. The V gene is TRBV7-9, the J gene TRBJ1-2; D ambiguous. Germline assignment: CDR1 SEHNR and CDR2 FQNEAQ (reference sequence). The CDR3 runs to 13 residues. V was pared by 5 bases and J by 4 bases, with 11 bases between. The CDR3 here is CASSHRAGYGYTF. The CDR3 DNA reads as TGTGCCAGCAGCCACCGGGCAGGCTATGGCTACACCTTC.

The sample holds a few counts of this clone. The same CDR3 arises from other DNA sequences in this sample as well. This sequence joins TRBV11-2 and TRBJ1-1, with 8 bases matching TRBD1. The germline gives CDR1 SGHAT, CDR2 FQNNGV. There are 12 residues in the CDR3. The V segment lost 1 base and the J segment 8 bases; nucleotides outside the gene matches: 0. The CDR3 DNA reads TGTGCCAGCAGCTTAGGGACAGGGGAAGCTTTCTTT. It specifies CASSLGTGEAFF.

The gene calls are TRBV6-5 and TRBJ2-3; 8 bases agree with TRBD1. From germline, CDR1 is MNHEY and CDR2 SVGAGI. V gave up 2 bases and J gave up 5 bases; unmatched junction bases: 0. The CDR3 is made up of 13 amino acids. The CDR3 coding sequence is TGTGCCAGCAGTTACGGGACAGGAGATACGCAGTATTTT. It translates to CASSYGTGDTQYF.

CDR3 protein: CASTWTAMANQPQHF. CDR3 sequence (DNA): TGTGCCAGCACCTGGACAGCAATGGCCAATCAGCCCCAGCATTTT. The chain combines TRBV5-5 with TRBJ1-5; tentative D call: TRBD1 (6 bases). Germline-derived CDR1 and CDR2 are SGHKS and YYEKEE (reference sequence). The CDR3 contains 15 residues. The V gene lost 6 bases and the J gene lost 3 bases, with 16 bases spanning the gap. Based on the CDR3 plus reference TRBV5-5 and TRBJ1-5, the full variable domain is DAGVTQSPTHLIKTRGQQVTLRCSPISGHKSVSWYQQVLGQGPQFIFQYYEKEERGRGNFPDRFSARQFPNYSSELNVNALLLGDSALYLCASTWTAMANQPQHFGDGTRLSIL.

The CDR3 sequence is CASSPFEQGRHGYTF. As DNA, the CDR3 is TGTGCCAGCAGTCCCTTCGAACAGGGGAGACATGGCTACACCTTC. The gene calls are TRBV27 and TRBJ1-2, with 7 bases lining up with TRBD1. Trimming cost V 5 bases and J 6 bases; bases outside gene matches: 12. Germline V gene data show CDR1 as MNHEY and CDR2 as SMNVEV (reference sequence). The CDR3 runs 15 residues.

This chain joins TRBV28 and TRBJ1-4, with D unclear. This CDR3 has 14 amino acids. CDR1 is MDHEN and CDR2 is SYDVKM in the germline V gene. V was trimmed by 5 bases and J by 2 bases, leaving 9 bases between them. CDR3 protein: CASSLAGTNEKLFF. The CDR3 coding sequence is TGTGCCAGCAGTCTTGCCGGCACTAATGAAAAACTGTTTTTT.

To note about this clone: Other DNA sequences from this sample encode an identical CDR3 as well. The chain links TRBV7-9 to TRBJ2-7; no clear D gene. Germline V gene data show CDR1 as SEHNR and CDR2 as FQNEAQ (reference sequence). V was shortened by 5 bases and J by 1 base, with 9 bases between the two germline ends. This CDR3 has 13 residues. The CDR3 coding sequence is TGTGCCAGCAGCCCTGTGGGGTCCTACGAGCAGTACTTC. Its protein product is CASSPVGSYEQYF.

The chain carries TRBV6-6 and TRBJ2-7; D not resolved. Per the germline V gene, CDR1 is MNHNY and CDR2 is SVGAGI (reference sequence). This CDR3 has 13 amino acids. V was shortened by 0 bases and J by 5 bases, with 8 bases between the two germline ends. CDR3 amino acids: CASSYSSAHEQYF. The CDR3 DNA follows: TGTGCCAGCAGTTACTCTTCTGCCCACGAGCAGTACTTC.

Note on this clone: The same CDR3 also results from other DNA sequences found in this sample. The chain recombines TRBV7-9 with TRBJ1-2, with D tentatively TRBD1 (6 bases). Trimming took off 11 bases at V and 4 bases at J, with 14 bases between the two ends. Per germline, CDR1 SEHNR and CDR2 FQNEAQ (reference sequence). The CDR3 contains 12 residues. CDR3 loop: CASEGEGYGYTF. The CDR3 nucleotides are TGTGCCTCCGAGGGGGAAGGCTATGGCTACACCTTC.

The chain employs TRBV7-9 and TRBJ1-2, with 7 bases lining up with TRBD1. V lost 3 bases, J lost 8 bases, and 9 bases stayed unmatched. The CDR3 totals 14 residues. Germline CDR1 is SEHNR and CDR2 is FQNEAQ (reference sequence). In nucleotides, the CDR3 is TGTGCCAGCAGCTTCGCTGAGGGGGCGCACGGCTACACCTTC. Translating it yields CASSFAEGAHGYTF.

This clone was observed a single time. V gene TRBV5-1 combines with J gene TRBJ2-5, with D unclear. The CDR3 contains 11 residues. CDR1 and CDR2 (germline): SGHRS, YFSETQ. The ends were cut back, 4 bases at V and 5 bases at J, with 6 bases in the middle. The CDR3 loop reads CASSDLETQYF. CDR3 nucleotides: TGCGCCAGCAGCGACCTGGAGACCCAGTACTTC.

The chain links TRBV11-2 to TRBJ2-7; TRBD1 aligns across 7 bases. J gave up 2 bases and V 1 base, and 8 bases lay outside the gene matches. Germline V gives CDR1 SGHAT, CDR2 FQNNGV. The CDR3 totals 16 residues. The CDR3 protein is CASSLGPGTATYEQYF. CDR3 bases: TGTGCCAGCAGCTTAGGACCCGGGACAGCAACCTACGAGCAGTACTTC. The complete variable domain, with remaining parts taken from reference TRBV11-2 and TRBJ2-7, reads EAGVAQSPRYKIIEKRQSVAFWCNPISGHATLYWYQQILGQGPKLLIQFQNNGVVDDSQLPKDRFSAERLKGVDSTLKIQPAKLEDSAVYLCASSLGPGTATYEQYFGPGTRLTVT.

This chain uses TRBV10-2 with TRBJ1-5; 7 nucleotides agree with TRBD1. The germline V gene has CDR1 WSHSY and CDR2 SAAADI. The length of the CDR3 is 12 residues. CDR3 loop: CPSYRGGQPQHF. The CDR3 bases are TGCCCCTCCTACAGGGGTGGTCAGCCCCAGCATTTT.

The V gene is TRBV7-6, the J gene TRBJ2-2; D perhaps matches TRBD1 (5 bases). This CDR3 spans 13 amino acids. Germline V lookup: CDR1 SGHVS, CDR2 FNYEAQ. Trimming removed 2 bases at V and 4 bases at J, with 5 bases between. The CDR3 DNA follows: TGTGCCAGCAGCTTAAGGGGCACCGGGGAGCTGTTTTTT. Residues: CASSLRGTGELFF.

The rearrangement joins TRBV4-1 to TRBJ2-7, with 8 bases lining up with TRBD2. The CDR3 totals 14 residues. V gave up 2 bases and J gave up 6 bases; unmatched junction bases: 6. The germline V gene encodes CDR1 MGHRA and CDR2 YSYEKL. This CDR3 reads CASSQTGLAPEQYF. As DNA, the CDR3 is TGCGCCAGCAGCCAAACCGGACTAGCCCCCGAGCAGTACTTC.

A note on this clone: Distinct nucleotide sequences in the sample also encode this CDR3. This chain links TRBV27 with TRBJ1-3; 7 bases agree with TRBD1. The CDR3 extends over 16 amino acids. Germline CDR1 and CDR2: MNHEY and SMNVEV (reference sequence). The V and J ends lost 6 bases and 1 base, in that order; junction bases with no gene match: 9. The CDR3 sequence: CASSPSQGESGNTIYF. The CDR3 coding sequence is TGTGCCAGCAGCCCTTCCCAGGGGGAGTCTGGAAACACCATATATTTT.

Of note for this clone: Distinct nucleotide sequences in the sample also encode this CDR3. This chain links TRBV5-1 with TRBJ2-7; the D gene could be TRBD1 or TRBD2 (5 bases each). Germline lookup yields CDR1 SGHRS and CDR2 YFSETQ. Trimming left V 4 bases short and J 3 bases short, with 11 bases between. The CDR3 is 13 amino acids. CDR3 protein: CASSLGTGYEQYF. The CDR3 DNA reads TGCGCCAGCAGCCTCGGGACGGGCTACGAGCAGTACTTC.

This chain connects TRBV10-3 to TRBJ1-5; a weak D match, TRBD1 (5 bases). The CDR3 sequence is 14 residues long. Germline CDR1 is ENHRY and CDR2 is SYGVKD. Trimming stripped 10 bases from V and 7 bases from J, with 20 bases between. The CDR3: CATMIGGDGQPQHF. DNA for the CDR3: TGTGCCACCATGATTGGGGGGGACGGACAGCCCCAGCATTTT.

The chain uses TRBV11-2 and TRBJ2-3; D gene unclear. In germline, CDR1 is SGHAT, CDR2 FQNNGV. The CDR3 is 14 amino acids. Trimming removed 7 bases from V and 4 bases from J, with 15 bases in between. CDR3 in DNA: TGTGCCAGCACCCAAGCAGGCCACGCAGATACGCAGTATTTT. Protein: CASTQAGHADTQYF.

This rearrangement joins TRBV4-2 to TRBJ2-1; 8 bases match TRBD2. In germline, CDR1 is LGHNA, CDR2 YNFKEQ. This CDR3 comprises 17 residues. V gave up 4 bases and J gave up 2 bases; unmatched junction bases: 10. The CDR3 loop is CASSPEPSAGAYNEQFF. As DNA, the CDR3 is TGTGCCAGCAGCCCGGAACCGTCAGCGGGGGCCTACAATGAGCAGTTCTTC.

The chain uses TRBV12-1 and TRBJ2-1; the table's D gene call, TRBD2, was not cross checked with the DNA. TRBV12-1 corresponds to a pseudogene. The CDR3 runs 17 residues. The CDR3 sequence: CASSPATSGDTYNEQFF. The CDR3 coding sequence is TGTGCCAGCAGCCCCGCGACTAGCGGGGATACCTACAATGAGCAGTTCTTC.